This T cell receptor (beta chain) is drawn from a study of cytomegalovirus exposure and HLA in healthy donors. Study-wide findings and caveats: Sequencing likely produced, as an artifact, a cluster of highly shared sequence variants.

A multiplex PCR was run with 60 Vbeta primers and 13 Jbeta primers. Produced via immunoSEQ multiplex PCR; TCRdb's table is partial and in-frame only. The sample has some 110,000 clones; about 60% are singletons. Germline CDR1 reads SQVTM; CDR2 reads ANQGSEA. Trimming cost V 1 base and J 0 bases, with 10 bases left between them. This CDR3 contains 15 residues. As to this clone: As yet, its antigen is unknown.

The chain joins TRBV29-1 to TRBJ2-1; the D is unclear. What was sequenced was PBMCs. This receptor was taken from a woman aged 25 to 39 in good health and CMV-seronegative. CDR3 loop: CSVEGHESSYNEQFF. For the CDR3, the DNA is TGCAGCGTTGAAGGACACGAGAGCTCCTACAATGAGCAGTTCTTC.